The clone carrying this TCR beta chain has more than one count but fewer than ten. Its antigen is unidentified. Individually, cDNA molecules had unique molecular identifiers attached to them. MiXCR, run by TCRdb on the 5' RACE reads, gives a single entry per CDR3 protein. The sample includes 30,000 to 35,000 distinct CDR3 sequences, 6.6% seen only once; the top ten take 2.5% to 3%. The sample belongs to a study of early T cells in non-severe SARS-CoV-2 infection. Whole-study context: Sequenced bulk RNA came from whole blood that was unsorted, and chains were unpaired.

Findings and caveats of the study: Matching with VDJdb favored anti-spike CD8 responses (missing private and CD4 specificities).

The clonotype was recovered from an adult who was a healthcare worker with PCR-confirmed SARS-CoV-2 infection or an uninfected control (not recorded which). Sequencing was carried out using whole blood.

The CDR3 region is CASSLDRRRAEAFF. The CDR3 region has the DNA TGTGCCAGCAGCCTCGACAGGCGTCGCGCTGAAGCTTTCTTT. This chain connects TRBV28 to TRBJ1-1; a weak D match, TRBD1 (6 bases). Germline assignment: CDR1 MDHEN and CDR2 SYDVKM. Trimming cost V 6 bases and J 6 bases, with 17 bases left between them. The CDR3 sequence is 14 residues long.